This T cell receptor beta chain was found in a study of molecular identifiers for immune sequencing clone quantification. Study overall: Naive CD8 RNA (20,000 or 100,000 cells) was divided into five aliquots, with four sequenced.

TCRdb re-called the PCR reads through MiXCR, storing one row per CDR3 protein. The sample contains about 640,000 distinct CDR3 sequences, about 20% of which appear only once. This CDR3 has 13 residues. CDR1 is LNHDA, CDR2 SQIVND, per germline (reference sequence). Between the trimmed V and J ends, which lost 4 bases and 5 bases, there was a span of 10 bases. There are a few counts of this clonotype. Its antigen remains unknown. A CD8+CD4-CCR7+CD45RA+ gate was used to sort naive CD8 T cells. Findings of the study overall: Jurkat TCR RNA spiked in from one cell could reportedly be detected among approximately 1 million naive cells. In cases of identical TCR molecules sharing a barcode, highly expanded clone sizes could be underestimated.

Input material: naive CD8+ T cells from blood, with Jurkat cell RNA spiked in. Subset of the sample: FACS-sorted CD8+CD4-CCR7+CD45RA+ naive T cells. The chain links TRBV19 to TRBJ2-3; the D gene is possibly TRBD2 (6 bases). The origin of this receptor is a human donor in good health. Some libraries in this study had Jurkat cell RNA spiked in. CDR3 sequence reads: CASSRLGGDTQYF. CDR3 sequence (DNA): TGTGCCAGTAGTAGACTAGGAGGAGATACGCAGTATTTT. Based on the CDR3 plus reference TRBV19 and TRBJ2-3, the full variable domain is DGGITQSPKYLFRKEGQNVTLSCEQNLNHDAMYWYRQDPGQGLRLIYYSQIVNDFQKGDIAEGYSVSREKKESFPLTVTSAQKNPTAFYLCASSRLGGDTQYFGPGTRLTVL.